The sequence of this TCR beta chain was determined in a study of cytomegalovirus exposure and HLA in healthy donors. The CDR3 loop spans 14 amino acids. V shed 7 bases and J 4 bases; nucleotides not matched to a gene: 5. From germline, CDR1 is MNHNS and CDR2 SASEGT. The PCR contained 60 Vbeta and 13 Jbeta primers. Profiled with immunoSEQ multiplex PCR; TCRdb holds only in-frame clones, not every one. The sample lists roughly 160,000 clones, about 88% occurring once. J is TRBJ2-5 and V is TRBV6-1; the match to TRBD2 covers 11 bases. The sample taken for sequencing was PBMCs. This receptor was identified in a man aged 25-45 years in good health and CMV-seropositive. CDR3 in amino acids: CASMSGLAGETQYF. CDR3 DNA: TGTGCCAGCATGTCCGGACTAGCGGGAGAGACCCAGTACTTC.